Listed below are T cell receptor beta chains from one sample, sequenced in a study of the immune and genomic landscape of osteosarcoma. Generated by immunoSEQ multiplex PCR, the TCRdb table keeps only in-frame clones and is missing some. Of roughly 5,100 clones in the sample, 77% were seen once. Sequencing was performed on osteosarcoma tumor tissue from the lung. These receptors all come from a human donor with osteosarcoma. CDR3s include the opening cysteine and the closing phenylalanine or tryptophan. A D gene is named only where the DNA matches it firmly. Some rows mark clone size as missing; the rest say once, few, many or name a class of expanded clone.

clone_size	v_call	d_call	j_call	cdr3_aa	cdr3_nt
NA	TRBV5-1	NA	TRBJ2-7	CASSLGGPNYEQYF	TGCGCCAGCAGCTTGGGGGGACCCAACTACGAGCAGTACTTC
medium-sized	TRBV11-2	NA	TRBJ2-2	CASSLGLGELFF	TGTGCCAGCAGCTTGGGTCTCGGGGAGCTGTTTTTT
NA	TRBV27	TRBD2	TRBJ2-2	CASRLAASNTGELFF	TGTGCCAGCCGACTAGCGGCTTCGAACACCGGGGAGCTGTTTTTT
few	TRBV6-5	TRBD1	TRBJ1-2	CASSRDRALYGYTF	TGTGCCAGCAGCCGTGACAGGGCGCTCTATGGCTACACCTTC
NA	TRBV15	NA	TRBJ2-7	CATSITPTGSEQYF	TGTGCCACCAGCATCACACCTACAGGGAGCGAGCAGTACTTC
NA	TRBV21-1	NA	TRBJ2-1	CASCRGVLKMFEQFF	TGTGCCAGCTGCCGTGGGGTTCTTAAGATGTTTGAGCAGTTCTTC
NA	TRBV7-2	TRBD2	TRBJ2-7	CASSLDLAGLYEQYF	TGTGCCAGCAGCTTAGACCTAGCGGGACTCTACGAGCAGTACTTC
NA	TRBV7-8	NA	TRBJ1-2	CASSLSPGPGYTF	TGTGCCAGCAGCCTCAGCCCCGGTCCCGGCTACACCTTC
NA	TRBV6-1	NA	TRBJ2-5	CASSERTGKETQYF	TGTGCCAGCAGTGAACGAACAGGGAAGGAGACCCAGTACTTC
NA	TRBV11-3	NA	TRBJ2-5	CASSLAGETQYF	TGTGCCAGCAGCTTAGCGGGAGAGACCCAGTACTTC
NA	TRBV4-1	NA	TRBJ1-2	CASSQEIAGRAYGYTF	TGCGCCAGCAGCCAAGAAATCGCAGGGAGAGCCTATGGCTACACCTTC
NA	TRBV9	NA	TRBJ2-3	CASSLWDADTQYF	TGTGCCAGCAGCCTTTGGGACGCAGATACGCAGTATTTT
NA	TRBV19	NA	TRBJ1-4	CASSNYAPQTGYGEKLFF	TGTGCCAGTAGTAACTACGCGCCCCAGACCGGGTACGGTGAAAAACTGTTTTTT
NA	TRBV28	TRBD1	TRBJ2-3	CASRGTGFGTDTQYF	TGTGCCAGCAGGGGGACAGGGTTTGGCACAGATACGCAGTATTTT
NA	TRBV29-1	NA	TRBJ1-2	CSVREDRTYGYTF	TGCAGCGTTCGGGAAGACAGAACCTATGGCTACACCTTC